This T cell receptor (beta chain) was retrieved from a study of cytomegalovirus exposure and HLA in healthy donors. Study in general: As released early, the data held some 85 million unique TCRs from HLA-typed donors. Findings and caveats of the study: An assumption of roughly uniform sequencing depth across donors underlay the presence/absence analyses. In vitro checks showed that a few CMV-associated chains really do target CMV antigens. TCR beta V- and J-gene trimming was later associated with a missense DCLRE1C variant.

The PCR ran on 60 Vbeta and 13 Jbeta primers. Assay used: immunoSEQ multiplex PCR; TCRdb lists only in-frame clones, some missing. In the table there are some 180,000 clones, around 86% of which are singletons. Comment on this clone: What it recognizes is unknown.

Sequenced: PBMCs. The sequence derives from a male donor in good health and CMV-seronegative.

CDR3: CALLRDRNTEAFF. The CDR3 coding sequence is TGTGCCCTACTAAGAGACAGGAACACTGAAGCTTTCTTT. This rearrangement joins TRBV2 to TRBJ1-1; TRBD1 might be the D (5 bases). V gave up 11 bases and J gave up 1 base, with 14 bases separating them. Germline lookup yields CDR1 SNHLY and CDR2 FYNNEI. CDR3 length: 13 amino acids.